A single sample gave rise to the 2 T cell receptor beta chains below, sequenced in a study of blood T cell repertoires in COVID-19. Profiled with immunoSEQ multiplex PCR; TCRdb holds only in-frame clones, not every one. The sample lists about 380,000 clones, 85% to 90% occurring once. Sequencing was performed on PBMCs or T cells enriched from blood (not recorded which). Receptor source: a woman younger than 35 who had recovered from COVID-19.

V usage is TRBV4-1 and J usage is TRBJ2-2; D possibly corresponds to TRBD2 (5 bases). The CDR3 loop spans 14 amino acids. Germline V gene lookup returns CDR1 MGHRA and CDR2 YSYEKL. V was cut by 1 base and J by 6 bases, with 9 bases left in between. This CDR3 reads CASSQVSGSGELFF. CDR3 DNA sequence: TGCGCCAGCAGCCAAGTAAGCGGTTCCGGGGAGCTGTTTTTT.

The CDR3 is CASSYRALSNQPQHF. The CDR3 DNA reads as TGTGCCAGCAGTTACAGGGCCCTTAGCAATCAGCCCCAGCATTTT. The chain employs TRBV28 and TRBJ1-5, with D maybe TRBD1 (6 bases). The CDR3 sequence is 15 residues long. CDR1 is MDHEN and CDR2 is SYDVKM in the germline V gene. V was trimmed by 4 bases and J by 0 bases, leaving 10 bases between them.